These 30 T cell receptor beta chains were all obtained from the same sample, sequenced in a study of blood T cell repertoires in COVID-19. Assay: immunoSEQ multiplex PCR; the TCRdb copy retains only in-frame clones and omits some. The sample holds 180,000 or so clones, over 75% seen once. The sample was PBMCs or T cells enriched from blood (not recorded which). These receptors came from a man aged 45 to 65 who had recovered from COVID-19.

This clone was picked up one time. The chain carries TRBV19 and TRBJ2-2, with D perhaps matching TRBD1 (6 bases). V was cut by 5 bases and J by 6 bases, with 16 bases left in between. The CDR3 contains 15 residues. CDR1 and CDR2 (germline): LNHDA, SQIVND (reference sequence). The CDR3 DNA reads as TGTGCCAGTAGTCTACAAGAACAGGGTGCCGGGGAGCTGTTTTTT. Amino acid sequence: CASSLQEQGAGELFF.

This chain links TRBV5-4 with TRBJ2-2, with a weak D call TRBD1 (6 bases). Germline V gene lookup returns CDR1 SGHNT and CDR2 YYREEE (reference sequence). This CDR3 contains 15 residues. V lost 5 bases and J lost 6, with 17 bases in between. CDR3 amino acids: CASRSGTTSPGELFF. The CDR3 DNA is TGTGCCAGCAGGTCCGGGACAACTTCCCCCGGGGAGCTGTTTTTT.

The chain couples TRBV28 to TRBJ2-1, with D maybe TRBD1 (6 bases). The CDR3 totals 16 residues. Germline CDR1 and CDR2: MDHEN and SYDVKM. The V end lost 6 bases, the J end lost 0 bases, and 15 bases lay between the germline ends. DNA of the CDR3: TGTGCCAGCAGAATCAGGCGAGGGGGCTCCTACAATGAGCAGTTCTTC. Translated: CASRIRRGGSYNEQFF. Using reference TRBV28 and TRBJ2-1 for the parts outside the CDR3, the full variable domain is DVKVTQSSRYLVKRTGEKVFLECVQDMDHENMFWYRQDPGLGLRLIYFSYDVKMKEKGDIPEGYSVSREKKERFSLILESASTNQTSMYLCASRIRRGGSYNEQFFGPGTRLTVL.

This clone was detected only a few times. V gene TRBV5-4 combines with J gene TRBJ2-1; D call uncertain. V lost 2 bases to trimming and J lost 5 bases, with 8 bases between them. In germline, CDR1 is SGHNT, CDR2 YYREEE (reference sequence). This CDR3 has 13 residues. The CDR3 here is CASSFVRDNEQFF. The CDR3 DNA sequence: TGTGCCAGCAGCTTTGTCCGTGACAATGAGCAGTTCTTC.

This chain links TRBV5-1 with TRBJ1-4; D is unresolved. Trimming stripped 5 bases from V and 8 bases from J, with 13 bases between. Germline lookup yields CDR1 SGHRS and CDR2 YFSETQ. The CDR3 is 13 amino acids. This CDR3 is CASSKTQGEKLFF. The CDR3 DNA sequence: TGCGCCAGCAGTAAGACACAAGGAGAAAAACTGTTTTTT.

The chain links TRBV7-9 to TRBJ2-3; 10 positions match TRBD2. Germline assignment: CDR1 SEHNR and CDR2 FQNEAQ (reference sequence). The ends lost 2 bases at V and 1 base at J; junction bases unmatched: 3. This CDR3 contains 16 residues. The CDR3 here is CASSLTLAGGTDTQYF. The CDR3 nucleotides are TGTGCCAGCAGCTTAACGCTAGCGGGGGGCACAGATACGCAGTATTTT.

The chain couples TRBV21-1 to TRBJ2-1; the DNA was not compared with TRBD2, the D call given in the table. TRBV21-1 is labeled a pseudogene. The CDR3 totals 18 residues. CDR3: CASSSLGTSGRLKDEQFF. The CDR3 bases are TGTGCCAGCAGCAGCTTAGGAACTAGCGGGAGGCTCAAGGATGAGCAGTTCTTC.

The rearrangement uses TRBV10-3 and TRBJ2-6; weak D call: TRBD2 (6 bases). V shed 0 bases and J shed 0 bases, with 6 bases lying between them. The CDR3 has 16 residues. CDR1 and CDR2 from the germline V gene are ENHRY and SYGVKD. CDR3 DNA sequence: TGTGCCATCAGTGAGTCAGCGGGCTCTGGGGCCAACGTCCTGACTTTC. Translating gives CAISESAGSGANVLTF.

This clone was counted a single time. V and J are TRBV18 and TRBJ2-2, with 8 bases that match TRBD1. Germline V gene data show CDR1 as KGHSH and CDR2 as LQKENI. J gave up 5 bases and V 1 base, and 0 bases lay outside the gene matches. The CDR3 length is 14 residues. Here the CDR3 DNA reads TGTGCCAGCTCACCACGACAGGGGACCGGGGAGCTGTTTTTT. Its protein product is CASSPRQGTGELFF.

The rearrangement uses TRBV5-1 and TRBJ1-1; D not resolved. Deletions cut 2 bases from V and 0 bases from J, with 11 bases between. The germline CDR1 and CDR2 sequences are SGHRS and YFSETQ. The CDR3 length is 15 residues. CDR3 nucleotides: TGCGCCAGCAGCTTCGGGGTAGGAATGAACACTGAAGCTTTCTTT. It translates to CASSFGVGMNTEAFF.

The DNA of the CDR3 is TGTGCCAGCAAGGGGACAGGGGGCGATCAGCCCCAGCATTTT. Amino acid sequence: CASKGTGGDQPQHF. V is TRBV6-1 and J is TRBJ1-5, with 12 bases that match TRBD1. The CDR3 is made up of 14 amino acids. J lost 5 bases, V lost 7 bases, and 3 bases had no gene match. Germline lookup yields CDR1 MNHNS and CDR2 SASEGT.

On this clone: The sample holds other DNA sequences that translate to the same CDR3. The genes are TRBV20-1 and TRBJ2-7; the D gene is possibly TRBD2 (6 bases). Germline CDR1 and CDR2: DFQATT and SNEGSKA (reference sequence). The CDR3 length is 11 residues. Trimming took 3 bases from V and 3 from J, leaving 6 bases between them. The DNA for the CDR3 is TGCAGTGCTAGGGGAGGCTACGAGCAGTACTTC. Its protein is CSARGGYEQYF.

The chain carries TRBV4-1 and TRBJ1-2, with 10 bases identical to TRBD1. The CDR3 runs 15 residues. Germline loops: CDR1 MGHRA, CDR2 YSYEKL. V lost 1 base, J lost 8 bases, and 7 bases stayed unmatched. The CDR3 here is CASSQGGQGFYGYTF. CDR3 in DNA: TGCGCCAGCAGCCAAGGGGGACAGGGGTTCTACGGCTACACCTTC.

The chain combines TRBV4-1 with TRBJ2-7; 8 bases align to TRBD1. Germline V gives CDR1 MGHRA, CDR2 YSYEKL. V lost 2 bases, J lost 1 base, and 7 bases stayed unmatched. The CDR3 contains 16 residues. CDR3 DNA sequence: TGCGCCAGCAGCCAACAGGGAGGACAGGGTTCCTACGAGCAGTACTTC. This translates into CASSQQGGQGSYEQYF.

The chain links TRBV7-9 to TRBJ2-1; the match to TRBD2 covers 7 bases. J was trimmed by 8 bases and V by 5 bases; bases with no gene match: 18. This CDR3 spans 17 amino acids. Germline CDR1 and CDR2: SEHNR and FQNEAQ (reference sequence). In DNA form, the CDR3 reads TGTGCCAGCAGCCCAACGGGACTATCTAAAATTTTTGATGAGCAGTTCTTC. As protein: CASSPTGLSKIFDEQFF.

This clone has a handful of counts. This chain links TRBV5-1 with TRBJ1-4; weak D call: TRBD1 (5 bases). CDR1 SGHRS and CDR2 YFSETQ come from the germline V gene. V was trimmed by 0 bases and J by 3 bases, leaving 9 bases between them. The CDR3 sequence is 15 residues long. This CDR3 reads CASSLEGPPNEKLFF. The CDR3 bases are TGCGCCAGCAGCTTGGAGGGGCCCCCTAATGAAAAACTGTTTTTT.

The rearrangement uses TRBV19 and TRBJ2-3, with D hard to call. V gave up 5 bases and J gave up 6 bases, with 9 bases separating them. The germline V gene has CDR1 LNHDA and CDR2 SQIVND (reference sequence). The CDR3 runs to 12 residues. The CDR3 loop is CASSDLGDTQYF. In DNA, the CDR3 is TGTGCCAGTAGTGACCTCGGGGATACGCAGTATTTT. Based on the CDR3 plus reference TRBV19 and TRBJ2-3, the full variable domain is DGGITQSPKYLFRKEGQNVTLSCEQNLNHDAMYWYRQDPGQGLRLIYYSQIVNDFQKGDIAEGYSVSREKKESFPLTVTSAQKNPTAFYLCASSDLGDTQYFGPGTRLTVL.

In regard to this clone: This may be a read error, as it is one base from a much larger clone. The gene calls are TRBV5-4 and TRBJ2-7; tentative D call: TRBD1 (6 bases). There are 12 residues in the CDR3. V was clipped by 4 bases and J by 4 bases, with 9 bases between them. Germline CDR1 and CDR2: SGHNT and YYREEE (reference sequence). The CDR3 DNA reads as TGTGCCAGCAGCCCCCAGGGGTACGAGCAGTACTTC. Translating gives CASSPQGYEQYF. The complete variable domain, with remaining parts taken from reference TRBV5-4 and TRBJ2-7, reads ETGVTQSPTHLIKTRGQQVTLRCSSQSGHNTVSWYQQALGQGPQFIFQYYREEENGRGNFPPRFSGLQFPNYSSELNVNALELDDSALYLCASSPQGYEQYFGPGTRLTVT.

This chain joins TRBV27 and TRBJ1-6; no clear D. The CDR3 runs to 13 residues. V lost 0 bases, J lost 7 bases, and 4 bases lay in between. CDR1 is MNHEY and CDR2 is SMNVEV in the germline V gene (reference sequence). The CDR3 DNA is TGTGCCAGCAGTTTATCCGGGAATTCACCCCTCCACTTT. It yields the protein CASSLSGNSPLHF.

As DNA, the CDR3 is TGCGCCAGCAGCTGGGGTAGCGACCCGAACACCGGGGAGCTGTTTTTT. It encodes CASSWGSDPNTGELFF. The V gene is TRBV5-1, the J gene TRBJ2-2, with D possibly being TRBD2 (5 bases). Trimming took 3 bases from V and 0 from J, leaving 12 bases between them. Per the germline V gene, CDR1 is SGHRS and CDR2 is YFSETQ. The CDR3 sequence is 16 residues long.

The V call is TRBV12-3 or TRBV12-4, the J call TRBJ1-5; no clear D gene. The CDR3 loop spans 12 amino acids. The ends were cut back, 4 bases at V and 6 bases at J, with 7 bases in the middle. The CDR3 reads CASSSVVQPQHF. The CDR3 region has the DNA TGTGCCAGCAGTTCGGTGGTTCAGCCCCAGCATTTT.

The chain has TRBV18 and TRBJ2-7; TRBD2 aligns across 7 bases. This CDR3 region has 15 residues. The germline V gene encodes CDR1 KGHSH and CDR2 LQKENI. J was trimmed by 3 bases and V by 5 bases; bases with no gene match: 10. CDR3 loop: CASSSSGTTNYEQYF. The CDR3 DNA reads as TGTGCCAGCTCATCCTCCGGGACTACCAACTACGAGCAGTACTTC.

This clone was observed a single time. V usage is TRBV5-4 and J usage is TRBJ2-5; D may be TRBD1 (6 bases). The CDR3 runs 13 residues. Trimming pared 2 bases from V and 5 bases from J, leaving 10 bases between. Germline V gene sequence: CDR1 SGHNT, CDR2 YYREEE (reference sequence). Here the CDR3 DNA reads TGTGCCAGCAGCTTCTGGGGGCGGGAGACCCAGTACTTC. Its translation is CASSFWGRETQYF.

This chain connects TRBV5-4 to TRBJ2-1; tentatively, D is TRBD2 (6 bases). Trimming shortened V by 4 bases and J by 7 bases, and 21 bases separated the two germline ends. The CDR3 runs to 16 residues. Germline CDR1 and CDR2: SGHNT and YYREEE (reference sequence). The CDR3 DNA follows: TGTGCCAGCAGCGGCGGGACTGGAGACGGGTTGAATGAGCAGTTCTTC. Protein sequence: CASSGGTGDGLNEQFF.

The CDR3 region has the DNA TGCGCCAGCACCGGGACTACCTCAGGAAATGAGCAGTTCTTC. Protein: CASTGTTSGNEQFF. The chain links TRBV5-1 to TRBJ2-1, with 7 bases aligning to TRBD2. CDR1 SGHRS and CDR2 YFSETQ come from the germline V gene. The CDR3 consists of 14 residues. Trimming cost V 6 bases and J 7 bases; bases outside gene matches: 10. Together with reference TRBV5-1 and TRBJ2-1, the CDR3 gives the full variable domain: KAGVTQTPRYLIKTRGQQVTLSCSPISGHRSVSWYQQTPGQGLQFLFEYFSETQRNKGNFPGRFSGRQFSNSRSEMNVSTLELGDSALYLCASTGTTSGNEQFFGPGTRLTVL.

The chain is built from TRBV27 and TRBJ1-2; D unclear. Germline CDR1 is MNHEY and CDR2 is SMNVEV (reference sequence). Between the trimmed V and J ends, which lost 0 bases and 0 bases, there was a span of 8 bases. The CDR3 contains 15 residues. CDR3 nucleotide sequence: TGTGCCAGCAGTTTATCGACACATACTAACTATGGCTACACCTTC. It specifies CASSLSTHTNYGYTF.

This sequence joins TRBV9 and TRBJ2-1, with D perhaps matching TRBD2 (6 bases). The CDR3 is made up of 15 amino acids. CDR1 and CDR2 (germline): SGDLS, YYNGEE. The V and J ends lost 0 bases and 2 bases respectively, with 9 bases between them. The CDR3 reads CASSVARTTYNEQFF. The CDR3 region has the DNA TGTGCCAGCAGCGTAGCGAGGACTACCTACAATGAGCAGTTCTTC.

The chain combines TRBV10-3 with TRBJ2-7, with TRBD1 matching 7 bases. CDR3 size: 14 residues. J was trimmed by 5 bases and V by 0 bases; bases with no gene match: 4. Per germline, CDR1 ENHRY and CDR2 SYGVKD. The CDR3 loop reads CAISESGTVHEQYF. The CDR3 nucleotides are TGTGCCATCAGTGAGTCAGGGACAGTCCACGAGCAGTACTTC.

The J gene is TRBJ2-7, the V gene TRBV12-5; D may be TRBD1 (5 bases). Deletions cut 7 bases from V and 1 base from J, with 11 bases between. The V gene's germline CDR1 is LGHNT and CDR2 FRNRAP. The CDR3 contains 13 residues. CDR3 DNA sequence: TGTGCTAGTGCGGCAGGGATATCCTACGAGCAGTACTTC. Protein sequence: CASAAGISYEQYF.

J is TRBJ2-3 and V is TRBV28, with D uncertain. The CDR3 extends over 15 amino acids. Germline V gives CDR1 MDHEN, CDR2 SYDVKM. Deletions cut 3 bases from V and 4 bases from J, with 14 bases between. CDR3 coding DNA: TGTGCCAGCAGTTTCTCCCTTATAACGGCAGATACGCAGTATTTT. Translated, it gives CASSFSLITADTQYF.